Below are 22 T cell receptor beta chains sequenced from a single sample in a study of regulatory T cells in long-lasting Graves disease. Arm-PCR of CDR3 regions with iRepertoire HTBI primers generated TCR beta libraries. TCRdb recomputed calls from the multiplex PCR reads with MiXCR, one row per CDR3 protein. The table shows 580,000 or so distinct CDR3 sequences, with 15% to 20% occurring only once. Sample time point: newly diagnosed GD, antithyroid drugs for less than 3 months. Construction of the TCR library relied on RNA isolated from PBMCs. These data were also filed under a second study, of T cells in Graves' hyperthyroidism and ophthalmopathy.

Here the sequenced sample was peripheral blood mononuclear cells (PBMCs), taken at new diagnosis, from a patient treated with antithyroid drugs. Receptors were obtained from a man aged 18 to 35 with Graves disease.

V gene TRBV9 combines with J gene TRBJ2-1, with D unclear. The CDR3 covers 13 residues. Trimming stripped 1 base from V and 7 bases from J, with 9 bases between. CDR1 is SGDLS, CDR2 YYNGEE, per germline. The CDR3 DNA sequence: TGTGCCAGCAGCGTAAGTGGGAAAAATGAGCAGTTCTTC. Protein: CASSVSGKNEQFF. Based on the CDR3 plus reference TRBV9 and TRBJ2-1, the full variable domain is DSGVTQTPKHLITATGQRVTLRCSPRSGDLSVYWYQQSLDQGLQFLIQYYNGEERAKGNILERFSAQQFPDLHSELNLSSLELGDSALYFCASSVSGKNEQFFGPGTRLTVL.

This clonotype has a count of ten or more. This chain connects TRBV7-2 to TRBJ2-7; 7 bases agree with TRBD1. The germline gives CDR1 SGHTA, CDR2 FQGNSA. V gave up 5 bases and J gave up 2 bases; unmatched junction bases: 6. The CDR3 extends over 14 amino acids. The CDR3 sequence: CASSRGQVPYEQYF. The CDR3 bases are TGTGCCAGCAGCAGAGGACAGGTACCCTACGAGCAGTACTTC.

This chain connects TRBV20-1 to TRBJ2-5; 7 positions match TRBD2. Looked up from germline, CDR1 is DFQATT and CDR2 is SNEGSKA (reference sequence). The CDR3 is 12 amino acids. V was pared by 7 bases and J by 4 bases, with 6 bases of the junction left unmatched. CDR3 bases: TGCAGTGGTCATTCGGGAGGAGAGACCCAGTACTTC. This encodes CSGHSGGETQYF.

This clonotype has a handful of counts. The rearrangement joins TRBV6-1 to TRBJ2-1; TRBD2 matches 9 bases. Germline-derived CDR1 and CDR2 are MNHNS and SASEGT. This CDR3 spans 13 amino acids. The V and J ends lost 11 bases and 7 bases, in that order; junction bases with no gene match: 9. DNA for the CDR3: TGTGCCGCACATAGCGGGAGCGGGAATGAGCAGTTCTTC. Translated: CAAHSGSGNEQFF.

This clonotype was recorded at least ten times. The V call is TRBV30, the J call TRBJ2-7; tentative D call: TRBD2 (5 bases). Trimming stripped 2 bases from V and 3 bases from J, with 11 bases between. Germline V gene lookup returns CDR1 GTSNPN and CDR2 SVGIG (reference sequence). This CDR3 has 13 amino acids. The CDR3 nucleotides read TGTGCCTGGAGTAACCGGGATAACTACGAGCAGTACTTC. This sequence encodes CAWSNRDNYEQYF.

In regard to this clonotype: This may come from a read error, since a much larger clone is one base off. This likely comes from a read error, as the CDR3 has no conserved phenylalanine or tryptophan at its end. The J gene is TRBJ2-5, the V gene TRBV11-2; D unclear. The V end was cut by 4 bases, the J end by 1 base, with 10 bases between. Germline-derived CDR1 and CDR2 are SGHAT and FQNNGV. This CDR3 is built from 14 residues. The CDR3 region is CASSSWASQETQYS. CDR3 sequence (DNA): TGTGCCAGCAGCTCGTGGGCCAGCCAAGAGACCCAGTACTCC.

This clonotype was seen repeatedly, ten times or more. The V and J genes are TRBV6-1 and TRBJ1-1; maybe TRBD1 (6 bases). This CDR3 contains 17 residues. CDR1 and CDR2 (germline): MNHNS, SASEGT. V lost 6 bases, J lost 3 bases, and 23 bases lay in between. The CDR3 DNA reads TGTGCCAGCAGATTACTGCGGGGTAACAGGGTAGACACTGAAGCTTTCTTT. Translating it yields CASRLLRGNRVDTEAFF.

This clonotype showed up many times. CDR3 in amino acids: CSALGGDYGYTF. Here the CDR3 DNA reads TGCAGTGCTCTCGGCGGAGACTATGGCTACACCTTC. The rearrangement joins TRBV20-1 to TRBJ1-2; D not certain. The CDR3 spans 12 residues. V was cut by 5 bases and J by 3 bases, with 10 bases left in between. The V gene's germline CDR1 is DFQATT and CDR2 SNEGSKA (reference sequence).

The sample holds many counts of this clonotype. The genes are TRBV9 and TRBJ2-3; the match to TRBD1 covers 11 bases. This CDR3 comprises 16 residues. The trim removed 4 bases at V and 4 bases at J, leaving 8 bases unmatched. Germline loops: CDR1 SGDLS, CDR2 YYNGEE. The CDR3 DNA is TGTGCCAGCAGCCTCCGGGACAGGGGGATGTCAGATACGCAGTATTTT. Translating it yields CASSLRDRGMSDTQYF. Full variable domain (outside the CDR3, taken from reference TRBV9 and TRBJ2-3): DSGVTQTPKHLITATGQRVTLRCSPRSGDLSVYWYQQSLDQGLQFLIQYYNGEERAKGNILERFSAQQFPDLHSELNLSSLELGDSALYFCASSLRDRGMSDTQYFGPGTRLTVL.

In this sample, this clonotype turned up a few times. The V gene is TRBV11-2, the J gene TRBJ1-1; D perhaps matches TRBD1 (5 bases). The CDR3 sequence is 17 residues long. V lost 0 bases to trimming and J lost 0 bases, with 14 bases between them. From germline, CDR1 is SGHAT and CDR2 FQNNGV. CDR3 nucleotide sequence: TGTGCCAGCAGCTTAGATCGGGGCAGCTCAGTGAACACTGAAGCTTTCTTT. Its translation: CASSLDRGSSVNTEAFF.

The sample holds many counts of this clonotype. The chain combines TRBV11-2 with TRBJ2-7, with TRBD2 matching 13 bases. The V and J ends lost 6 bases and 2 bases, in that order; junction bases with no gene match: 4. This CDR3 contains 15 residues. Germline assignment: CDR1 SGHAT and CDR2 FQNNGV. The CDR3 nucleotides are TGTGCCAGCAGGCATACTAGCGGGAGGGCCTACGAGCAGTACTTC. Its translation: CASRHTSGRAYEQYF.

This clonotype was recorded many times. The J gene is TRBJ2-5, the V gene TRBV11-2; unclear D gene. Germline assignment: CDR1 SGHAT and CDR2 FQNNGV. Trimming took 4 bases from V and 5 from J, leaving 11 bases between them. The CDR3 is 13 amino acids. The CDR3 loop is CASSSRPVETQYF. The CDR3 coding sequence is TGTGCCAGCAGCTCCCGACCTGTGGAGACCCAGTACTTC.

This clonotype was observed at least ten times. The chain employs TRBV7-3 and TRBJ2-1, with D maybe TRBD2 (5 bases). The CDR3 extends over 13 amino acids. Trimming pared 10 bases from V and 8 bases from J, leaving 18 bases between. Per germline, CDR1 SGHTA and CDR2 FQGTGA. The DNA of the CDR3 is TGTGCCACCCCTTTGTCAGTGGAGGATGAGCAGTTCTTC. Amino acid sequence: CATPLSVEDEQFF.

CDR3 region: CASSLNGQGGGKNIQYF. CDR3 in DNA: TGCGCCAGCAGCTTGAACGGACAGGGAGGGGGAAAAAACATTCAGTACTTC. V and J are TRBV5-1 and TRBJ2-4, with D tentatively TRBD1 (8 bases). The CDR3 covers 17 residues. The germline CDR1 and CDR2 sequences are SGHRS and YFSETQ. V was shortened by 1 base and J by 4 bases, with 18 bases between the two germline ends.

There are many counts of this clonotype. This chain joins TRBV27 and TRBJ2-1; 12 bases align to TRBD2. Germline values: CDR1 MNHEY, CDR2 SMNVEV (reference sequence). The CDR3 runs 17 residues. Unmatched junction bases numbered 7, after V lost 5 bases and J lost 2 bases. The CDR3 region has the DNA TGTGCCAGCAGTCACAGGACTAGCGGGGTGACCTACAATGAGCAGTTCTTC. It is translated as CASSHRTSGVTYNEQFF.

This clonotype occurred many times. This chain joins TRBV29-1 and TRBJ2-1; weak D call: TRBD1 (5 bases). This CDR3 spans 13 amino acids. Per germline, CDR1 SQVTM and CDR2 ANQGSEA. The V end was cut by 7 bases, the J end by 8 bases, with 18 bases between. CDR3 residues: CSAWTSVGYEQFF. The DNA for the CDR3 is TGCAGCGCTTGGACATCCGTGGGCTATGAGCAGTTCTTC.

V gene TRBV6-2 or TRBV6-3 combines with J gene TRBJ2-2; D might be TRBD1 or TRBD2, each matching 6 bases. CDR1 is MNHEY, CDR2 SVGEGT, per germline. V gave up 2 bases and J gave up 6 bases, with 19 bases separating them. The CDR3 spans 17 residues. CDR3 bases: TGTGCCAGCAGTTACGCCGCCGGGACAACGGGGGCCGGGGAGCTGTTTTTT. It codes for CASSYAAGTTGAGELFF.

This clonotype was found many times. The V call is TRBV7-2, the J call TRBJ2-1, with 10 bases matching TRBD2. Germline V gives CDR1 SGHTA, CDR2 FQGNSA. V shed 2 bases, J shed 4 bases, and the junction held 11 bases outside the gene matches. The CDR3 is made up of 18 amino acids. Written as DNA, the CDR3 is TGTGCCAGCAGCTTAAGATTACTAGCGGGAACCCAATACAATGAGCAGTTCTTC. It codes for CASSLRLLAGTQYNEQFF.

This clonotype was seen many times. The J gene is TRBJ2-6, the V gene TRBV11-2, with D uncertain. Trimming left V 5 bases short and J 1 base short, with 6 bases between. From germline, CDR1 is SGHAT and CDR2 FQNNGV. The CDR3 consists of 14 residues. This CDR3 reads CASSPISGANVLTF. CDR3 DNA: TGTGCCAGCAGCCCTATTTCTGGGGCCAACGTCCTGACTTTC.

The V call is TRBV14, the J call TRBJ2-2, with D uncertain. V was pared by 0 bases and J by 1 base, with 15 bases between. This CDR3 region has 18 residues. The germline gives CDR1 SGHDN, CDR2 FVKESK. The CDR3 bases are TGTGCCAGCAGCCAAGATTATATTCGAGCAGGGAACACCGGGGAGCTGTTTTTT. Translating it yields CASSQDYIRAGNTGELFF.

The rearrangement joins TRBV29-1 to TRBJ2-7, with a possible D match to TRBD2 (5 bases). This CDR3 has 11 amino acids. Germline CDR1 is SQVTM and CDR2 is ANQGSEA. Trimming cost V 4 bases and J 6 bases, with 10 bases left between them. The chain's CDR3 is CSVAGNGEQYF. The CDR3 DNA reads as TGCAGCGTTGCCGGGAATGGCGAGCAGTACTTC.

The J gene is TRBJ1-5, the V gene TRBV5-1; 7 positions match TRBD1. The CDR3 length is 16 residues. The trim removed 2 bases at V and 3 bases at J, leaving 8 bases unmatched. Per the germline V gene, CDR1 is SGHRS and CDR2 is YFSETQ. CDR3 coding DNA: TGCGCCAGCAGCTTCGAAAGGACAGGATCCAATCAGCCCCAGCATTTT. As protein: CASSFERTGSNQPQHF.